This note documents a single TCR beta chain sequence. This record belongs to a study of CD8+ T cells in alopecia areata. The CDR3 runs 14 residues. CDR1 is LGHNA and CDR2 is YSLEER in the germline V gene. Trimming removed 0 bases at V and 1 base at J, with 6 bases between. TCR sequencing used cDNA made by reverse transcription of extracted RNA. Assay: immunoSEQ multiplex PCR; the TCRdb copy retains only in-frame clones and omits some. The table shows 95,000 to 120,000 clones, with around 55% occurring only once. Sequenced input: CD8+ T cells sorted from blood. The receptor's source is a human donor in good health. The gene calls are TRBV4-3 and TRBJ1-1; no firm D call. CDR3 DNA sequence: TGCGCCAGCAGCCAAGATTCGGAGAACACTGAAGCTTTCTTT. Translating gives CASSQDSENTEAFF.